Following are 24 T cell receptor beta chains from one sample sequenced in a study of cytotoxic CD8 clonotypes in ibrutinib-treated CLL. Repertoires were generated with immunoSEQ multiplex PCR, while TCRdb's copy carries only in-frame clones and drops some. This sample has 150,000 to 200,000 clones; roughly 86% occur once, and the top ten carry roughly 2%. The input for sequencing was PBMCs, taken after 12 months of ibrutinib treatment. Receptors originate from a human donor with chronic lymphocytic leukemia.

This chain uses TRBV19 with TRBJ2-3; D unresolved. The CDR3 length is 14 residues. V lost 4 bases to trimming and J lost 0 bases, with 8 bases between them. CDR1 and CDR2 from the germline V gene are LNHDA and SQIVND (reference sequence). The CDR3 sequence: CASSTDLSTDTQYF. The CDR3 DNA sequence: TGTGCCAGTAGTACAGACCTTAGCACAGATACGCAGTATTTT.

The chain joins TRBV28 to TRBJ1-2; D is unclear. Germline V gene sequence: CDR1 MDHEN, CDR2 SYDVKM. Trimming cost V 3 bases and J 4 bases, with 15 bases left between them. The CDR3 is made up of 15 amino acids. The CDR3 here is CASSFGQTNIYGYTF. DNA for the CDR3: TGTGCCAGCAGTTTCGGGCAGACAAACATCTATGGCTACACCTTC.

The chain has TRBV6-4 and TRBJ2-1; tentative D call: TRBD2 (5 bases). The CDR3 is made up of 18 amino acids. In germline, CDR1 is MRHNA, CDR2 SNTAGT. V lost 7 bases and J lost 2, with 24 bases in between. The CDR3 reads CASTEGGRRVRPYNEQFF. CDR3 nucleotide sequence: TGTGCCAGCACCGAGGGTGGTAGGCGGGTCCGACCCTACAATGAGCAGTTCTTC.

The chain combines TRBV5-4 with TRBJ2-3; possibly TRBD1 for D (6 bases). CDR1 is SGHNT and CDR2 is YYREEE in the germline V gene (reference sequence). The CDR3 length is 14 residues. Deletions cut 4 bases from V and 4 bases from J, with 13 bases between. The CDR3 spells CASSPFGGADTQYF. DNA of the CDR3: TGTGCCAGCAGCCCCTTTGGGGGCGCAGATACGCAGTATTTT. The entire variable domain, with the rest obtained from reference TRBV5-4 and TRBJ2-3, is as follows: ETGVTQSPTHLIKTRGQQVTLRCSSQSGHNTVSWYQQALGQGPQFIFQYYREEENGRGNFPPRFSGLQFPNYSSELNVNALELDDSALYLCASSPFGGADTQYFGPGTRLTVL.

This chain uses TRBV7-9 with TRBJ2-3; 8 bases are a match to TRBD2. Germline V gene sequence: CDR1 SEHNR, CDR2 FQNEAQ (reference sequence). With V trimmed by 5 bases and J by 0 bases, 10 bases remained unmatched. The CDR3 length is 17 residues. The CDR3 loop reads CASSQISSGPSTDTQYF. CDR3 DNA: TGTGCCAGCAGCCAAATCTCTAGCGGGCCTAGCACAGATACGCAGTATTTT.

The CDR3 DNA sequence: TGTGCCAGCAGCCCAACTAGGGGAGAGACCCAGTACTTC. It yields the protein CASSPTRGETQYF. This chain joins TRBV7-8 and TRBJ2-5, with D perhaps TRBD1 or TRBD2 (5 bases each). Germline lookup yields CDR1 SGHVS and CDR2 FQNEAQ. The CDR3 is 13 amino acids. V was cut by 5 bases and J by 4 bases, with 11 bases left in between.

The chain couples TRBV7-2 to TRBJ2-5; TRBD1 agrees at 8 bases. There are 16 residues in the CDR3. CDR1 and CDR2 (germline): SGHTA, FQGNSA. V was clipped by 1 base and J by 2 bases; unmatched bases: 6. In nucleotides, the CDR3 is TGTGCCAGCAGCTTAGGGGACAGGACTACTCAAGAGACCCAGTACTTC. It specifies CASSLGDRTTQETQYF.

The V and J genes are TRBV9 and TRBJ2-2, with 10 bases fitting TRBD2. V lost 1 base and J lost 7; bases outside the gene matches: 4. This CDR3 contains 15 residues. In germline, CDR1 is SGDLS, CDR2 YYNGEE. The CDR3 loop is CASSVSGGAVGELFF. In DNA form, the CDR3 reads TGTGCCAGCAGCGTAAGCGGGGGGGCGGTCGGGGAGCTGTTTTTT.

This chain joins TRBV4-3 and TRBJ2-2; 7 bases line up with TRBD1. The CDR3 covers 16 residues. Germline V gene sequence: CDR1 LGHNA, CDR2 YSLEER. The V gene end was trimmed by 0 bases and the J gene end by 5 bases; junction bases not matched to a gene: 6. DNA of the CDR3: TGCGCCAGCAGCCAAGATGTGACAGGGTTAACCGGGGAGCTGTTTTTT. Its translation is CASSQDVTGLTGELFF.

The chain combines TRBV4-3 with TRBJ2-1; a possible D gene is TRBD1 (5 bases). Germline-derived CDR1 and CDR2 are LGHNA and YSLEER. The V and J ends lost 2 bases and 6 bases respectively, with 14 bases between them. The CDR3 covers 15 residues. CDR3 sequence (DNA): TGCGCCAGCAGCCAAATAGATCTTAGGGGCAATGAGCAGTTCTTC. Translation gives CASSQIDLRGNEQFF.

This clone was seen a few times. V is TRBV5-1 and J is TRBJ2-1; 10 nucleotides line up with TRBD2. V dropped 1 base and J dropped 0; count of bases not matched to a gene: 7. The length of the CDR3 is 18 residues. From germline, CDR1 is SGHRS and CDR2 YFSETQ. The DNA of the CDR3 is TGCGCCAGCAGCTTGCTAGCGGGAGCGAGGTACTCCTACAATGAGCAGTTCTTC. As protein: CASSLLAGARYSYNEQFF.

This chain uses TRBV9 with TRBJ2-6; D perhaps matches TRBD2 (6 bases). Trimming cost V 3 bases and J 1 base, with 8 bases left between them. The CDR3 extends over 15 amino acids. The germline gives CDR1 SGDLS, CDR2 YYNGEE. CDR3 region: CASSAAGSGANVLTF. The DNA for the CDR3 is TGTGCCAGCAGCGCGGCGGGATCTGGGGCCAACGTCCTGACTTTC.

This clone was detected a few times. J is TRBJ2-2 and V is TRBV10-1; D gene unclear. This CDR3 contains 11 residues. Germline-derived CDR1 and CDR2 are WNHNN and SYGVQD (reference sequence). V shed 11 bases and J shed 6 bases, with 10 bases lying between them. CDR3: CAASRAGELFF. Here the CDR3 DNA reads TGCGCCGCCTCCCGAGCCGGGGAGCTGTTTTTT.

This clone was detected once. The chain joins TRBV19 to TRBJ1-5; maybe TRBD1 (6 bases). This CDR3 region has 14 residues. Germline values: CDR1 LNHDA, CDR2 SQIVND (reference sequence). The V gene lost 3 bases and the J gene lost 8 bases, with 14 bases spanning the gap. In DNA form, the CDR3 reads TGTGCCAGTAGTATGGGGGGCGCAACAAAGCCCCAGCATTTT. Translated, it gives CASSMGGATKPQHF.

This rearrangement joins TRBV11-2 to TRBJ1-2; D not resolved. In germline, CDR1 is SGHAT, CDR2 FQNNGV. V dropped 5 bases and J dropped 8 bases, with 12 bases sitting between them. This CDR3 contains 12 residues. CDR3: CASSPSGRGYTF. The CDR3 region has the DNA TGTGCCAGCAGCCCCTCAGGACGGGGCTACACCTTC. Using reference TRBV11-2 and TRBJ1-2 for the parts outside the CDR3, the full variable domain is EAGVAQSPRYKIIEKRQSVAFWCNPISGHATLYWYQQILGQGPKLLIQFQNNGVVDDSQLPKDRFSAERLKGVDSTLKIQPAKLEDSAVYLCASSPSGRGYTFGSGTRLTVV.

Written as DNA, the CDR3 is TGTGCCAGCAGTTTAAACAGGCTAGAGGGGGGCTACACCTTC. It encodes CASSLNRLEGGYTF. This chain connects TRBV27 to TRBJ1-2, with TRBD1 as a possible D gene (5 bases). The CDR3 sequence is 14 residues long. In germline, CDR1 is MNHEY, CDR2 SMNVEV (reference sequence). Deletions cut 2 bases from V and 8 bases from J, with 15 bases between.

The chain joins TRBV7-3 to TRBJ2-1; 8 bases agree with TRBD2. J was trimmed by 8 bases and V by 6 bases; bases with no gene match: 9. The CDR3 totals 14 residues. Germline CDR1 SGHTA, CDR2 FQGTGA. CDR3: CASSPSGSHHEQFF. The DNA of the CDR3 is TGTGCCAGCAGTCCAAGCGGGAGCCACCATGAGCAGTTCTTC.

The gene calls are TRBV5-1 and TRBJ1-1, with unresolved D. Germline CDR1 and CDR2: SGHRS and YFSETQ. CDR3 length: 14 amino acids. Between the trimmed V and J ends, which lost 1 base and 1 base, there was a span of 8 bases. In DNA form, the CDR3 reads TGCGCCAGCAGCTTGCGGACTAGGAACACTGAAGCTTTCTTT. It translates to CASSLRTRNTEAFF.

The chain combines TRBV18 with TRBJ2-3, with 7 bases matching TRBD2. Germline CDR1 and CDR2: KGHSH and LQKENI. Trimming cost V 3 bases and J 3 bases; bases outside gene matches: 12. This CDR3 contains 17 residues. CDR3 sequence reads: CASSPLMAGVSTDTQYF. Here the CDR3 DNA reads TGTGCCAGCTCACCGTTAATGGCGGGAGTTTCAACAGATACGCAGTATTTT.

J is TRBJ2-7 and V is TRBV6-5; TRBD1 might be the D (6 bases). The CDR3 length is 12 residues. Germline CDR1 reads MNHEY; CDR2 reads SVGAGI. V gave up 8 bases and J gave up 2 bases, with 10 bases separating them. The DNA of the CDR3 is TGTGCCAGCCACAGGGAGACCTACGAGCAGTACTTC. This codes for CASHRETYEQYF.

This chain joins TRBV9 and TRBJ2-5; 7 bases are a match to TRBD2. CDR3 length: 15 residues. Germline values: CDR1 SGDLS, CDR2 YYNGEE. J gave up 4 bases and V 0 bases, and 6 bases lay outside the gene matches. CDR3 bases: TGTGCCAGCAGCGTAGGTGAAGCGGGACCAGAGACCCAGTACTTC. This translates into CASSVGEAGPETQYF.

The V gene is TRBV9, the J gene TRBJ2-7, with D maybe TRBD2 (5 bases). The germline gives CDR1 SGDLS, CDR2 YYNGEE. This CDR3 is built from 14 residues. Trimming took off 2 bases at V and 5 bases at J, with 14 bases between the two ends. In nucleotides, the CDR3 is TGTGCCAGCAGCGTCTCGGGGTCCGGGAACGAGCAGTACTTC. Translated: CASSVSGSGNEQYF.

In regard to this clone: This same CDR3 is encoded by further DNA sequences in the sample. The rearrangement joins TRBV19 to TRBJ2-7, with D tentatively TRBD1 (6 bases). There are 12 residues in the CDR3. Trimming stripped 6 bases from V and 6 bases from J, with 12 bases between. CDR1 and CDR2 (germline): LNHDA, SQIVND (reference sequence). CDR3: CASSPTGREQYF. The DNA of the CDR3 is TGTGCCAGTAGCCCCACAGGGCGCGAGCAGTACTTC.

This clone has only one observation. The CDR3 sequence: CASSLTSGTDTQYF. The CDR3 nucleotides are TGTGCCAGCAGCCTGACTAGCGGCACAGATACGCAGTATTTT. The V call is TRBV7-3, the J call TRBJ2-3; TRBD2 aligns across 8 bases. The CDR3 extends over 14 amino acids. With V trimmed by 5 bases and J by 1 base, 2 bases remained unmatched. Germline V lookup: CDR1 SGHTA, CDR2 FQGTGA.